The rows below give T cell receptor beta chains drawn from one sample of a study of molecular identifiers for immune sequencing clone quantification. TCRdb called the PCR reads again in MiXCR, with one record for every CDR3 protein. The table has about 500,000 distinct CDR3 sequences, about 25% seen once. Sequencing was done on a sample of naive CD8+ T cells from blood, with Jurkat cell RNA spiked in. These receptors were taken from a human donor in good health. Some libraries in this study had Jurkat cell RNA spiked in. The CDR3 runs from the conserved cysteine through the conserved F or W. The D gene is left open where the match is weak. Size is omitted from some rows. Given values are once, few, many or a class for expanded clones.

abundance	d_gene	v_gene	j_gene	CDR3aa	CDR3nt
many	NA	TRBV29-1	TRBJ1-2	CSVGPGNYGYTF	TGCAGCGTGGGGCCGGGTAACTATGGCTACACCTTC
NA	NA	TRBV5-4	TRBJ1-1	CASTRTGLRKDTEAFF	TGTGCCAGCACCAGGACTGGGTTACGTAAGGACACTGAAGCTTTCTTT
many	NA	TRBV19	TRBJ2-3	CASRMGLDPDTQYF	TGTGCCAGCCGAATGGGGCTCGACCCAGATACGCAGTATTTT
NA	NA	TRBV9	TRBJ2-2	CASGVRNSPNNGELFF	TGTGCCAGCGGCGTACGTAACTCCCCGAACAACGGGGAGCTGTTTTTT
few	TRBD2	TRBV6-6	TRBJ2-1	CASSYTGTSGSVAEQFF	TGTGCCAGCAGTTACACCGGGACTAGCGGGAGTGTTGCTGAGCAGTTCTTC
NA	TRBD2	TRBV4-2	TRBJ2-5	CASSQDLWVAGENDQETQYF	TGTGCCAGCAGCCAAGATCTGTGGGTAGCGGGAGAGAACGACCAAGAGACCCAGTACTTC
many	NA	TRBV6-1	TRBJ2-3	CASSESGVTSTDTQYF	TGTGCCAGCAGTGAATCAGGAGTAACTAGCACAGATACGCAGTATTTT
NA	NA	TRBV30	TRBJ2-5	CASLDSFQETQYF	TGTGCCTCATTAGACAGTTTCCAAGAGACCCAGTACTTC
NA	NA	TRBV10-3	TRBJ2-3	CASSEPGPPDTQYF	TGTGCCAGCAGCGAACCCGGGCCCCCAGATACGCAGTATTTT
NA	TRBD1	TRBV9	TRBJ1-4	CASSPTDRGVGERLFF	TGTGCCAGCAGCCCCACAGACAGGGGCGTTGGTGAAAGACTGTTTTTT
few	TRBD1	TRBV13	TRBJ1-4	CASSSPGQGREKLFF	TGTGCCAGCAGCTCCCCGGGACAGGGGCGTGAAAAACTGTTTTTT
many	TRBD1	TRBV12-3/TRBV12-4	TRBJ2-6	CASSQDRGANVLTF	TGTGCCAGCAGTCAAGACAGGGGTGCCAACGTCCTGACTTTC
NA	TRBD1	TRBV12-3/TRBV12-4	TRBJ1-6	CASSHRDRVSPLHF	TGTGCCAGCAGTCACCGGGACAGGGTATCACCCCTCCACTTT
NA	TRBD1	TRBV2	TRBJ2-3	CASSKTGRTDTQYF	TGTGCCAGCAGTAAGACAGGGCGCACAGATACGCAGTATTTT
many	NA	TRBV6-2/TRBV6-3	TRBJ1-5	CASSGYNQPQHF	TGTGCCAGCAGCGGGTACAATCAGCCCCAGCATTTT
few	TRBD1	TRBV6-2/TRBV6-3	TRBJ1-2	CASSYDAGTGGFGYTF	TGTGCCAGCAGCTACGATGCCGGGACAGGGGGTTTTGGCTACACCTTC
NA	NA	TRBV12-3/TRBV12-4	TRBJ2-5	CASSLRAGAETQYF	TGTGCCAGCAGTTTAAGGGCAGGGGCTGAGACCCAGTACTTC
few	TRBD1	TRBV5-1	TRBJ2-7	CASSWGTGGDEQYF	TGCGCCAGCAGCTGGGGGACAGGGGGAGACGAGCAGTACTTC
NA	TRBD1	TRBV9	TRBJ1-1	CASSPWEGQNEAFF	TGTGCCAGCAGCCCCTGGGAGGGACAGAACGAAGCTTTCTTT
NA	TRBD1	TRBV6-5	TRBJ2-1	CASSSGTGDDEQFF	TGTGCCAGCAGTTCCGGGACAGGGGACGATGAGCAGTTCTTC
NA	NA	TRBV10-3	TRBJ1-1	CAIRPSGGGEGTEAFF	TGTGCCATCAGACCCAGCGGGGGGGGCGAGGGAACTGAAGCTTTCTTT
NA	NA	TRBV4-1	TRBJ1-6	CASSQAFSYNSPLHF	TGCGCCAGCAGCCAAGCGTTCAGTTATAATTCACCCCTCCACTTT
many	NA	TRBV12-3/TRBV12-4	TRBJ2-5	CASSPRSGSQETQYF	TGTGCCAGCAGTCCCCGGTCGGGCTCGCAAGAGACCCAGTACTTC
few	TRBD1	TRBV3-1	TRBJ1-1	CASSPRQGVVPKNTEAFF	TGTGCCAGCAGCCCTAGACAGGGAGTCGTGCCCAAGAACACTGAAGCTTTCTTT
NA	TRBD1	TRBV7-2	TRBJ2-1	CASSHGQGAYEQLF	TGTGCCAGCAGCCACGGACAGGGGGCTTATGAGCAGCTCTTC
many	TRBD2	TRBV20-1	TRBJ2-5	CRELTSGSLETQYF	TGCAGGGAACTGACTAGCGGTAGCCTTGAGACCCAGTACTTC
NA	NA	TRBV27	TRBJ2-7	CASSSAQEQYF	TGTGCCAGCAGCTCCGCCCAAGAGCAGTACTTC
few	NA	TRBV19	TRBJ1-5	CASSVGWQQPQHF	TGTGCCAGTAGTGTGGGTTGGCAACAGCCCCAGCATTTT
many	NA	TRBV23-1	TRBJ2-2	CASSQPYPGQRRTGELFF	TGCGCCAGCAGTCAACCGTATCCCGGACAAAGAAGGACCGGGGAGCTGTTTTTT
many	NA	TRBV19	TRBJ1-5	CASSFTDLGNQPQHF	TGTGCCAGTAGTTTTACGGATTTGGGCAATCAGCCCCAGCATTTT
NA	NA	TRBV12-3/TRBV12-4	TRBJ1-5	CASSPQEYSNQPQHF	TGTGCCAGCAGTCCACAGGAGTATAGCAATCAGCCCCAGCATTTT
few	TRBD1	TRBV7-9	TRBJ2-6	CASSTWRTGGSSSGANVLTF	TGTGCCAGCAGCACATGGAGGACAGGGGGCTCATCCTCTGGGGCCAACGTCCTGACTTTC
many	NA	TRBV7-6	TRBJ2-7	CASSLEAVGSYEQYF	TGTGCCAGCAGCTTAGAAGCGGTTGGCTCCTACGAGCAGTACTTC
NA	TRBD2	TRBV6-5	TRBJ2-7	CASSYSLAGSSYEQYF	TGTGCCAGCAGTTACTCTCTAGCGGGGAGCTCCTACGAGCAGTACTTC
few	TRBD1	TRBV27	TRBJ1-1	CASSLRQGATEAFF	TGTGCCAGCAGTTTAAGGCAGGGGGCAACTGAAGCTTTCTTT
NA	NA	TRBV20-1	TRBJ2-7	CSARRTESYEQYF	TGCAGTGCTAGGAGGACGGAGAGTTACGAGCAGTACTTC
NA	NA	TRBV6-5	TRBJ1-1	CVSLEGTEAFF	TGTGTCAGCCTGGAGGGCACTGAAGCTTTCTTT
few	TRBD1	TRBV19	TRBJ1-1	CASSIAGGDTEAFF	TGTGCCAGTAGTATAGCAGGGGGGGACACTGAAGCTTTCTTT
NA	TRBD2	TRBV4-1	TRBJ2-1	CAGSQVASGQYNEQFF	TGCGCCGGCAGCCAAGTGGCTAGCGGGCAATACAATGAGCAGTTCTTC
few	TRBD2	TRBV12-3/TRBV12-4	TRBJ2-7	CASKTSGGRYEQYF	TGTGCCAGCAAGACTAGCGGGGGGCGTTACGAGCAGTACTTC
NA	NA	TRBV19	TRBJ1-4	CDSRTPHRDGPLGLFF	TGTGACAGTAGAACCCCTCACCGGGACGGACCCTTAGGACTGTTTTTT
few	NA	TRBV7-9	TRBJ2-1	CASSLLRGVHNEQFF	TGTGCCAGCAGCTTACTGCGAGGGGTTCACAATGAGCAGTTCTTC
many	NA	TRBV13	TRBJ2-7	CASSRTGLSYEQYF	TGTGCCAGCAGCCGAACGGGCCTCTCCTACGAGCAGTACTTC
NA	TRBD1	TRBV2	TRBJ2-5	CASVQTGNQETQYF	TGTGCCAGCGTGCAGACAGGGAACCAAGAGACCCAGTACTTC
NA	NA	TRBV5-6	TRBJ2-7	CASSGSRGRWYEQYF	TGTGCCAGCAGCGGAAGTAGGGGACGGTGGTACGAGCAGTACTTC
NA	TRBD1	TRBV7-9	TRBJ1-1	CASSRTGGSDAEAFF	TGTGCCAGCAGCCGGACAGGGGGTAGCGACGCTGAAGCTTTCTTT
many	NA	TRBV7-2	TRBJ2-3	CASSSLGLGGDTQYF	TGTGCCAGCAGCTCCCTGGGGTTAGGCGGAGATACGCAGTATTTT
NA	TRBD1	TRBV14	TRBJ2-7	CASRDRGRREQYF	TGTGCCAGCCGGGACAGGGGGCGAAGGGAGCAGTACTTC
few	NA	TRBV29-1	TRBJ1-1	CSTNRQLNTEAFF	TGCAGCACGAATCGACAGCTGAACACTGAAGCTTTCTTT
NA	NA	TRBV19	TRBJ2-3	CASSIVTGAADTQYF	TGTGCCAGTAGTATAGTTACGGGAGCAGCAGATACGCAGTATTTT
many	NA	TRBV29-1	TRBJ2-3	CSVLRPDTQYF	TGCAGCGTCCTTAGACCCGATACGCAGTATTTT
NA	NA	TRBV9	TRBJ2-7	CASSVDSGVSSYEQYF	TGTGCCAGCAGCGTAGATTCGGGAGTGAGCTCCTACGAGCAGTACTTC
few	NA	TRBV6-2/TRBV6-3	TRBJ2-3	CASKPQGWGTDTQYF	TGTGCCAGCAAACCCCAGGGTTGGGGCACAGATACGCAGTATTTT
NA	NA	TRBV27	TRBJ2-5	CASSSRLGRQGETQYF	TGTGCCAGCAGCTCCCGCCTCGGACGCCAAGGAGAGACCCAGTACTTC
NA	NA	TRBV19	TRBJ1-4	CASSIAGRPVEKLFF	TGTGCCAGTAGTATAGCGGGACGGCCAGTGGAAAAACTGTTTTTT
few	NA	TRBV5-4	TRBJ2-3	CASSLLTAANTDTQYF	TGTGCCAGCAGCTTGTTAACAGCCGCGAACACAGATACGCAGTATTTT